This T cell receptor beta chain is from a study of cytomegalovirus exposure and HLA in healthy donors. Broader study findings: Immune exposure data for these donors was limited to CMV serostatus. Researchers catalogued 164 TCR beta chains as cytomegalovirus-associated.

On this clone itself: The antigen is undetermined.

Donors had nominal health at sampling but likely had unrecorded immune exposures. This PCR relied on a set of 60 Vbeta primers and 13 Jbeta primers. Clones were read by immunoSEQ multiplex PCR, and TCRdb kept only the in-frame ones, dropping some. The data hold some 140,000 clones, with around 72% observed a single time. Sequenced material: PBMCs. The receptor comes from a man aged 50-59 years in good health and CMV-seropositive.

In DNA, the CDR3 is TGCGCCAGCAGCTTGGTAGTTACCCCGGGTGGAAGAGACACTGAAGCTTTCTTT. It yields the protein CASSLVVTPGGRDTEAFF. The rearrangement joins TRBV5-1 to TRBJ1-1; D is ambiguous. Germline V lookup: CDR1 SGHRS, CDR2 YFSETQ. Between the trimmed V and J ends, which lost 0 bases and 3 bases, there was a span of 21 bases. The CDR3 has 18 amino acids.